Shown below are 32 T cell receptor beta chains from a single sample sequenced in a study of blood T cell repertoires in COVID-19. Assay used: immunoSEQ multiplex PCR; TCRdb lists only in-frame clones, some missing. This sample yields 350,000 to 500,000 clones, of which 70% to 90% are seen a single time; 1.4% belongs to the top ten. Specimen: PBMCs or T cells enriched from blood (not recorded which). These receptors came from a woman aged 18-30 years who had been exposed to COVID-19.

The rearrangement uses TRBV30 and TRBJ1-5; TRBD1 might be the D (6 bases). The CDR3 length is 13 residues. Germline V gives CDR1 GTSNPN, CDR2 SVGIG (reference sequence). Between the trimmed V and J ends, which lost 6 bases and 2 bases, there was a span of 11 bases. CDR3 residues: CACQQGGNQPQHF. In nucleotides, the CDR3 is TGTGCCTGTCAACAGGGAGGCAATCAGCCCCAGCATTTT.

V usage is TRBV6-1 and J usage is TRBJ2-7, with 7 bases aligning to TRBD1. Germline loops: CDR1 MNHNS, CDR2 SASEGT. The V segment lost 3 bases and the J segment 3 bases; nucleotides outside the gene matches: 5. The CDR3 extends over 14 amino acids. CDR3 sequence reads: CASSDPRTGYEQYF. Written as DNA, the CDR3 is TGTGCCAGCAGTGACCCCCGGACAGGCTACGAGCAGTACTTC.

About this clone: Other DNA sequences of this sample code for an identical CDR3. The gene calls are TRBV19 and TRBJ1-2; 8 nucleotides match TRBD1. The trim removed 5 bases at V and 0 bases at J, leaving 2 bases unmatched. This CDR3 has 14 residues. Germline CDR1 LNHDA, CDR2 SQIVND (reference sequence). CDR3: CASSEQGANYGYTF. In nucleotides, the CDR3 is TGTGCCAGTAGTGAACAGGGGGCTAACTATGGCTACACCTTC.

This clone has only one observation. The V gene is TRBV7-6, the J gene TRBJ1-4, with D unclear. Per germline, CDR1 SGHVS and CDR2 FNYEAQ. The CDR3 has 17 amino acids. The V end was cut by 1 base, the J end by 1 base, with 13 bases between. CDR3 loop: CASSLDGYGGTNEKLFF. The CDR3 DNA is TGTGCCAGCAGCTTAGATGGGTATGGCGGAACTAATGAAAAACTGTTTTTT. The full variable domain, its missing parts supplied by reference TRBV7-6 and TRBJ1-4, is GAGVSQSPRYKVTKRGQDVALRCDPISGHVSLYWYRQALGQGPEFLTYFNYEAQQDKSGLPNDRFSAERPEGSISTLTIQRTEQRDSAMYRCASSLDGYGGTNEKLFFGSGTQLSVL.

The rearrangement joins TRBV13 to TRBJ2-3; TRBD1 matches at 12 bases. The CDR3 extends over 15 amino acids. Germline lookup yields CDR1 PRHDT and CDR2 FYEKMQ (reference sequence). The ends lost 2 bases at V and 5 bases at J; junction bases unmatched: 2. CDR3 loop: CASSLRDRGRDTQYF. The CDR3 nucleotides are TGTGCCAGCAGCTTAAGGGACAGGGGGCGAGATACGCAGTATTTT.

This sequence joins TRBV7-2 and TRBJ2-2; TRBD2 matches 8 bases. Germline lookup yields CDR1 SGHTA and CDR2 FQGNSA. This CDR3 contains 16 residues. J gave up 7 bases and V 5 bases, and 12 bases lay outside the gene matches. CDR3 in amino acids: CASSPGSSGAIGELFF. CDR3 sequence (DNA): TGTGCCAGCAGCCCCGGCAGTAGCGGGGCAATCGGGGAGCTGTTTTTT.

The chain is built from TRBV5-1 and TRBJ1-4, with 8 bases lining up with TRBD1. Germline V lookup: CDR1 SGHRS, CDR2 YFSETQ. J lost 6 bases, V lost 4 bases, and 5 bases had no gene match. The CDR3 is 14 residues long. CDR3 sequence: CASSHDRGDEKLFF. The CDR3 DNA reads TGCGCCAGCAGCCACGACAGGGGCGATGAAAAACTGTTTTTT.

This chain connects TRBV5-1 to TRBJ2-1; 8 positions match TRBD1. Per germline, CDR1 SGHRS and CDR2 YFSETQ. V was clipped by 4 bases and J by 8 bases; unmatched bases: 14. The CDR3 consists of 16 residues. The chain's CDR3 is CASSGVPLQGAHEQFF. The CDR3 bases are TGCGCCAGCAGCGGGGTCCCTTTGCAGGGGGCCCATGAGCAGTTCTTC. The full variable domain, with the rest looked up from reference TRBV5-1 and TRBJ2-1, is KAGVTQTPRYLIKTRGQQVTLSCSPISGHRSVSWYQQTPGQGLQFLFEYFSETQRNKGNFPGRFSGRQFSNSRSEMNVSTLELGDSALYLCASSGVPLQGAHEQFFGPGTRLTVL.

The genes are TRBV28 and TRBJ2-5; TRBD1 aligns across 9 bases. Germline V gene data show CDR1 as MDHEN and CDR2 as SYDVKM. Trimming at V came to 4 bases and at J to 6 bases, leaving 9 bases not matched to a gene. This CDR3 has 15 amino acids. The CDR3 sequence: CASSSGQGMRKTQYF. The CDR3 DNA reads TGTGCCAGCAGTTCCGGACAGGGGATGAGGAAGACCCAGTACTTC.

The chain links TRBV3-1 (or the pseudogene TRBV3-2) to TRBJ2-7, with a tentative D call TRBD1 (6 bases). V was pared by 0 bases and J by 2 bases, with 17 bases between. There are 17 residues in the CDR3. Germline CDR1 is LGHDT and CDR2 is YNNKEL (reference sequence). The CDR3 bases are TGTGCCAGCAGCCAAGAACCCCGACGGACAGCCACCTACGAGCAGTACTTC. The encoded protein is CASSQEPRRTATYEQYF.

The rearrangement uses TRBV10-3 and TRBJ2-1, with D possibly being TRBD2 (6 bases). The length of the CDR3 is 14 residues. Trimming took 6 bases from V and 1 from J, leaving 10 bases between them. Germline CDR1 is ENHRY and CDR2 is SYGVKD. CDR3 nucleotides: TGTGCCATCAGCCCGGAGGGGTCCTACAATGAGCAGTTCTTC. Translating it yields CAISPEGSYNEQFF.

The rearrangement links TRBV5-1 to TRBJ2-1, with 8 bases matching TRBD2. Germline V gene lookup returns CDR1 SGHRS and CDR2 YFSETQ. This CDR3 is built from 16 residues. The V gene end was trimmed by 0 bases and the J gene end by 1 base; junction bases not matched to a gene: 3. The CDR3 DNA reads TGCGCCAGCAGCTTGGGCGTAGCGGGATCCTACAATGAGCAGTTCTTC. Amino acid sequence: CASSLGVAGSYNEQFF.

The chain couples TRBV28 to TRBJ2-7; 7 bases fit TRBD1. The trim removed 8 bases at V and 4 bases at J, leaving 17 bases unmatched. Germline V lookup: CDR1 MDHEN, CDR2 SYDVKM. The CDR3 covers 16 residues. CDR3 loop: CASYTEGAVGRYEQYF. The CDR3 DNA sequence: TGTGCCAGCTATACTGAGGGGGCAGTCGGGCGGTACGAGCAGTACTTC.

The rearrangement uses TRBV5-1 and TRBJ2-3, with 12 positions matching TRBD2. The CDR3 runs to 18 residues. V was clipped by 3 bases and J by 0 bases; unmatched bases: 8. Germline CDR1 and CDR2: SGHRS and YFSETQ. The CDR3 spells CASSWTAGTSGSTDTQYF. For the CDR3, the DNA is TGCGCCAGCAGCTGGACCGCCGGGACTAGCGGGAGCACAGATACGCAGTATTTT.

CDR3 region: CASSLSRGAGGRNEQFF. CDR3 bases: TGTGCCAGCAGTTTATCAAGGGGCGCGGGGGGCCGCAATGAGCAGTTCTTC. This rearrangement joins TRBV27 to TRBJ2-1, with TRBD2 matching over 8 bases. This CDR3 has 17 residues. CDR1 and CDR2 from the germline V gene are MNHEY and SMNVEV (reference sequence). V was clipped by 0 bases and J by 6 bases; unmatched bases: 10.

The chain couples TRBV19 to TRBJ1-4, with 11 bases lining up with TRBD1. This CDR3 region has 17 residues. The V segment lost 4 bases and the J segment 7 bases; nucleotides outside the gene matches: 11. CDR1 and CDR2 from the germline V gene are LNHDA and SQIVND (reference sequence). The CDR3 nucleotides are TGTGCCAGTAGTAGAACCGGGACAGGGGGAGGAAGTGAAAAACTGTTTTTT. Translating it yields CASSRTGTGGGSEKLFF.

The chain has TRBV7-9 and TRBJ2-6, with 12 bases aligning to TRBD1. Losses at the gene ends were 4 bases for V and 2 bases for J; bases not matched to a gene: 6. The CDR3 has 18 residues. Germline V lookup: CDR1 SEHNR, CDR2 FQNEAQ (reference sequence). CDR3 residues: CASSSTGTGGAGANVLTF. The CDR3 nucleotides are TGTGCCAGCAGCTCAACCGGGACAGGGGGCGCTGGGGCCAACGTCCTGACTTTC. Supplemented by reference TRBV7-9 and TRBJ2-6, the full variable domain reads DTGVSQNPRHKITKRGQNVTFRCDPISEHNRLYWYRQTLGQGPEFLTYFQNEAQLEKSRLLSDRFSAERPKGSFSTLEIQRTEQGDSAMYLCASSSTGTGGAGANVLTFGAGSRLTVL.

The gene calls are TRBV6-2 or TRBV6-3 and TRBJ2-7; D is possibly TRBD2 (6 bases). The germline V and J ends were trimmed by 4 bases and 3 bases, with 22 bases remaining between them. This CDR3 contains 17 residues. Germline CDR1 and CDR2: MNHEY and SVGEGT. The CDR3 sequence: CASSFSIGGSGLYEQYF. In DNA form, the CDR3 reads TGTGCCAGCAGTTTCTCGATTGGTGGTAGCGGACTCTACGAGCAGTACTTC.

J is TRBJ2-1 and V is TRBV7-2, with 9 bases aligning to TRBD1. The CDR3 runs 15 residues. The V segment lost 6 bases and the J segment 8 bases; nucleotides outside the gene matches: 11. Germline assignment: CDR1 SGHTA and CDR2 FQGNSA. The CDR3, as DNA: TGTGCCAGCAGTTTAACAGGGGGCGGTTTGGATGAGCAGTTCTTC. This codes for CASSLTGGGLDEQFF.

This clone was observed once. This sequence joins TRBV29-1 and TRBJ1-2; tentatively, D is TRBD1 (5 bases). Germline V gene sequence: CDR1 SQVTM, CDR2 ANQGSEA. The V gene lost 5 bases and the J gene lost 8 bases, with 15 bases spanning the gap. The CDR3 is made up of 12 amino acids. The CDR3, as DNA: TGCAGCGTTCAAGCAGGAGGGGCGGGCTACACCTTC. Translation gives CSVQAGGAGYTF.

The chain joins TRBV7-2 to TRBJ2-2; unclear D gene. The CDR3 covers 13 residues. Germline CDR1 is SGHTA and CDR2 is FQGNSA. Trimming took off 1 base at V and 6 bases at J, with 6 bases between the two ends. DNA of the CDR3: TGTGCCAGCAGCTTAGTGTCTTCCGGGGAGCTGTTTTTT. Translation: CASSLVSSGELFF.

The V and J genes are TRBV5-1 and TRBJ2-1; 7 bases map to TRBD2. The CDR3 is 12 residues long. Germline-derived CDR1 and CDR2 are SGHRS and YFSETQ. Losses at the gene ends were 0 bases for V and 9 bases for J; bases not matched to a gene: 0. CDR3 in amino acids: CASSLERGEQFF. The CDR3 bases are TGCGCCAGCAGCTTGGAGCGGGGTGAGCAGTTCTTC. Drawing the rest from reference TRBV5-1 and TRBJ2-1, the complete variable domain is KAGVTQTPRYLIKTRGQQVTLSCSPISGHRSVSWYQQTPGQGLQFLFEYFSETQRNKGNFPGRFSGRQFSNSRSEMNVSTLELGDSALYLCASSLERGEQFFGPGTRLTVL.

About this clone: Other DNA sequences in this specimen translate into the identical CDR3. The chain has TRBV3-1 (or the pseudogene TRBV3-2) and TRBJ2-5; 8 bases align to TRBD2. Per germline, CDR1 LGHDT and CDR2 YNNKEL (reference sequence). J was trimmed by 4 bases and V by 1 base; bases with no gene match: 2. The CDR3 is made up of 14 amino acids. CDR3 sequence: CASSQGAGVETQYF. CDR3 in DNA: TGTGCCAGCAGCCAAGGAGCGGGGGTAGAGACCCAGTACTTC.

The rearrangement uses TRBV7-8 and TRBJ2-3, with D perhaps matching TRBD1 (7 bases). The CDR3 is 16 residues long. Trimming removed 0 bases from V and 6 bases from J, with 16 bases in between. The germline V gene encodes CDR1 SGHVS and CDR2 FQNEAQ. CDR3 sequence reads: CASSLANRGGGDTQYF. CDR3 bases: TGTGCCAGCAGCTTAGCGAACAGGGGCGGAGGGGATACGCAGTATTTT.

This rearrangement joins TRBV7-2 to TRBJ1-2; D ambiguous. The CDR3 contains 13 residues. Germline CDR1 and CDR2: SGHTA and FQGNSA. With 5 bases removed from V and 4 bases from J, the gap between germline ends came to 11 bases. CDR3 protein: CASSLTTGYGYTF. CDR3 nucleotides: TGTGCCAGCAGCCTCACGACGGGCTATGGCTACACCTTC.

This chain connects TRBV15 to TRBJ2-7, with TRBD1 as a possible D gene (5 bases). V was clipped by 3 bases and J by 5 bases, with 14 bases between them. Germline values: CDR1 LNHNV, CDR2 YYDKDF (reference sequence). This CDR3 comprises 14 residues. CDR3 sequence: CATSRDTSLNEQYF. CDR3 nucleotide sequence: TGTGCCACCAGCAGGGACACTTCTTTGAACGAGCAGTACTTC.

The genes are TRBV3-1 (or the pseudogene TRBV3-2) and TRBJ2-3, with TRBD2 matching over 10 bases. Germline CDR1 reads LGHDT; CDR2 reads YNNKEL (reference sequence). The CDR3 has 15 amino acids. V lost 4 bases, J lost 3 bases, and 4 bases stayed unmatched. The CDR3 nucleotides are TGTGCCAGCAGCCCTACTAGCGGGGAGACAGATACGCAGTATTTT. It codes for CASSPTSGETDTQYF.

The chain carries TRBV29-1 and TRBJ1-1; 7 bases map to TRBD1. The trim removed 0 bases at V and 7 bases at J, leaving 20 bases unmatched. CDR1 SQVTM and CDR2 ANQGSEA come from the germline V gene. The CDR3 spans 18 residues. CDR3 amino acids: CSVEDIFASGGKFNEAFF. CDR3 DNA sequence: TGCAGCGTTGAAGATATCTTCGCGTCAGGGGGAAAATTTAATGAAGCTTTCTTT.

This chain links TRBV29-1 with TRBJ1-3, with D possibly matching TRBD1 (5 bases). The CDR3 contains 17 residues. The ends were cut back, 0 bases at V and 3 bases at J, with 18 bases in the middle. Germline-derived CDR1 and CDR2 are SQVTM and ANQGSEA. The CDR3 is CSVEDAREGEYGNTIYF. The CDR3 nucleotides are TGCAGCGTTGAAGACGCCAGGGAAGGGGAATATGGAAACACCATATATTTT.

The chain has TRBV6-5 and TRBJ2-3; TRBD2 might be the D (6 bases). The CDR3 is made up of 14 amino acids. Germline CDR1 and CDR2: MNHEY and SVGAGI. V lost 2 bases to trimming and J lost 5 bases, with 11 bases between them. The CDR3, as DNA: TGTGCCAGCAGTTACAGGAGGGACGGAGATACGCAGTATTTT. Residues: CASSYRRDGDTQYF.

A note on this clone: Other nucleotide sequences in the sample specify the same CDR3. V and J are TRBV7-2 and TRBJ1-5, with 7 bases matching TRBD1. This CDR3 comprises 14 residues. From germline, CDR1 is SGHTA and CDR2 FQGNSA. Germline trimming cut 1 base from V and 4 bases from J; bases unmatched to any gene: 1. CDR3 DNA: TGTGCCAGCAGCTTAGGACAGGGTAATCAGCCCCAGCATTTT. This encodes CASSLGQGNQPQHF.

The chain links TRBV7-2 to TRBJ2-7; perhaps TRBD1 as D (6 bases). Germline values: CDR1 SGHTA, CDR2 FQGNSA. V shed 6 bases and J shed 0 bases, with 12 bases lying between them. The CDR3 sequence is 14 residues long. CDR3 nucleotide sequence: TGTGCCAGCAGGACAGGTCCTAGCTCCTACGAGCAGTACTTC. Its translation: CASRTGPSSYEQYF.